Reported below is one TCR beta chain. Its antigen is not identified. This sample stems from a study of identifying expanded T cells in peripheral blood. Healthy donors had no documented immune events, such as infections, while sampled. Study results and limitations: Approximately 1.1 clones differed between technical replicates, versus about 15 and 19 over time. Across healthy donors, higher total template counts meant significantly greater approximately two-week count variance.

The repertoire was sequenced with immunoSEQ multiplex PCR; TCRdb's copy has only in-frame clones and lacks some. The sample includes 50,000 to 70,000 clones, about 89% of them seen just once. CDR1 and CDR2 (germline): KGHSH, LQKENI. Trimming stripped 2 bases from V and 3 bases from J, with 8 bases between. The CDR3 runs 14 residues. The receptor comes from a person between 18 and 75 years old in good health. The sequencing input was blood. This chain connects TRBV18 to TRBJ1-5, with D possibly being TRBD1 (5 bases). CDR3 in DNA: TGTGCCAGCTCACCATCAGGGTTCAATCAGCCCCAGCATTTT. Translated: CASSPSGFNQPQHF.